Below, one TCR beta chain is given with its context. No antigen is known for it. Trimming shortened V by 3 bases and J by 8 bases, and 13 bases separated the two germline ends. The CDR3 length is 13 residues. Per germline, CDR1 SGHTA and CDR2 FQGTGA. The data were taken from a study of metastatic and nonmetastatic thyroid tumors. Overall study: Thyroid patients, malignant and benign, had repertoires compared across blood and tumor or nodule tissue.

General study findings and limits: The study reportedly found significantly higher TCR beta diversity in malignant thyroid tumors than benign nodules, in blood and tumor.

Original data processing: The study's classifier, a distant-metastasis tool for papillary thyroid cancer, was built using CDR3 differences across clinicopathological groups. MiXCR reprocessed the PCR reads for TCRdb. These V and J calls are TCRdb output, not the study's own analysis. The repertoire consists of roughly 20,000 clones, with roughly 22% occurring once and the leading ten covering less than 10%. Before thyroid surgery, none of the patients had received any treatment. V gene TRBV7-3 combines with J gene TRBJ1-2; D not resolved. This clonotype was sampled from a female donor with papillary thyroid cancer or a benign thyroid nodule (not recorded which). Some clones in this sample may be carry-over from other donors' samples. The specimen was adjacent normal tissue. The CDR3 nucleotides are TGTGCCAGCAGCTTGGATGGACGCCGGGGCTACACCTTC. As protein: CASSLDGRRGYTF.